This TCR beta chain originates from a study of vaccination and CD4 T cells after COVID-19. Study information: Across the group, participants received two doses of either BNT162b2 or mRNA-1273 vaccine. Each of the control cultures got a CEFX pool, an HIV-1 Nef pool, or no peptide.

This clonotype was seen only a few times. Its antigen is unidentified. The treatment was: approximately 10-day PBMC culture with coronavirus spike peptide pools or control peptides (ViraFEST assay). Cultured CD4+ T cell DNA was sequenced using the Oncomine TCR Beta short-read assay. TCRdb re-called the PCR reads through MiXCR, storing one row per CDR3 protein. The table shows about 20,000 distinct CDR3 sequences, with 45% to 70% occurring only once. Sequences were obtained from CD4+ T cells from blood, cultured in vitro. This receptor was taken from a human donor who had recovered from COVID-19.

The CDR3 coding sequence is TGTGCCACCAGTGATTCGAGGACAGGGGGAGAGACCCAGTACTTC. This codes for CATSDSRTGGETQYF. The V and J genes are TRBV24-1 and TRBJ2-5; 10 positions match TRBD1. CDR3 length: 15 residues. Germline trimming cut 2 bases from V and 4 bases from J; bases unmatched to any gene: 3. CDR1 is KGHDR, CDR2 SFDVKD, per germline.